This TCR beta chain stems from a study of preoperative IRX-2 immunotherapy in early breast cancer. Treatment denoted: preoperative locoregional IRX-2 cytokine immunotherapy. Trimming took 2 bases from V and 6 from J, leaving 7 bases between them. This CDR3 contains 13 residues. In germline, CDR1 is WSHSY, CDR2 SAAADI. TCRdb keeps only in-frame clones here, not all; method: immunoSEQ multiplex PCR. The sample carries about 11,000 clones, roughly 80% recorded once. The clonotype comes from a human donor with breast cancer. The chain uses TRBV10-2 and TRBJ2-2; unclear D gene. The source material was lymph node tissue, sampled before IRX-2 immunotherapy. The chain's CDR3 is CASSEPGPGELFF. CDR3 in DNA: TGCGCCAGCAGTGAGCCCGGACCCGGGGAGCTGTTTTTT.